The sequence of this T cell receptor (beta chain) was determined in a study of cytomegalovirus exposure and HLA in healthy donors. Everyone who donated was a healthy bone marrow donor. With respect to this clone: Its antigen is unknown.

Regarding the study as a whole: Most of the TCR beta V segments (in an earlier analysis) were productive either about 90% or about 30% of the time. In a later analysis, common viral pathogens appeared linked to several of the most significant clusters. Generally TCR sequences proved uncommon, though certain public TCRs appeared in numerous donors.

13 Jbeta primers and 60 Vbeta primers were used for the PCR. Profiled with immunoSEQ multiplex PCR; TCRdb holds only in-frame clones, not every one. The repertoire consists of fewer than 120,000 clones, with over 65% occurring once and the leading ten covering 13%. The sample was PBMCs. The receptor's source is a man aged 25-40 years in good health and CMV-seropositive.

The CDR3 DNA reads TGTGCCAGCTCTTACGGACGGGGGGTAGAAACAACCATATATTTT. Amino acids: CASSYGRGVETTIYF. The chain recombines TRBV6-4 with TRBJ1-3, with D tentatively TRBD1 (5 bases). The CDR3 runs 15 residues. V lost 8 bases to trimming and J lost 10 bases, with 24 bases between them. Germline loops: CDR1 MRHNA, CDR2 SNTAGT.